Below, 7 T cell receptor beta chains from the same sample are listed, as sequenced in a study of T cell responses to AZD1222 COVID-19 vaccine. Using immunoSEQ multiplex PCR, the repertoire was profiled, and TCRdb retains in-frame clones only, with some absent. The table has around 120,000 clones, 75% to 85% seen once; the top ten hold about 27%. The sequenced sample was peripheral blood, obtained 28 days after the second AZD1222 dose. Receptor source: an adult who received the AZD1222 COVID-19 vaccine.

This clone was observed a few times. V gene TRBV9 combines with J gene TRBJ2-1, with 15 positions matching TRBD2. V lost 0 bases to trimming and J lost 8 bases; unmatched junction nucleotides: 6. The CDR3 spans 17 residues. Looked up from germline, CDR1 is SGDLS and CDR2 is YYNGEE. The CDR3 DNA reads TGTGCCAGCAGCGTAGGGACTAGCGGGGGGGTAATTCATGAGCAGTTCTTC. Protein product: CASSVGTSGGVIHEQFF.

V and J are TRBV11-2 and TRBJ1-1; D is perhaps TRBD1 (5 bases). With 4 bases removed from V and 7 bases from J, the gap between germline ends came to 19 bases. The germline gives CDR1 SGHAT, CDR2 FQNNGV. The CDR3 spans 15 residues. The CDR3 is CASSSRGQGGDEAFF. In DNA, the CDR3 is TGTGCCAGCAGCTCTAGAGGGCAGGGTGGAGATGAAGCTTTCTTT.

The rearrangement joins TRBV11-2 to TRBJ2-5; maybe TRBD2 (5 bases). The CDR3 extends over 15 amino acids. V lost 3 bases to trimming and J lost 1 base, with 12 bases between them. Germline values: CDR1 SGHAT, CDR2 FQNNGV. CDR3 amino acids: CASSFGVQVQETQYF. CDR3 DNA: TGTGCCAGCAGCTTCGGGGTCCAGGTCCAAGAGACCCAGTACTTC.

V usage is TRBV14 and J usage is TRBJ2-1, with 9 bases that match TRBD2. V gave up 4 bases and J gave up 4 bases; unmatched junction bases: 11. Germline-derived CDR1 and CDR2 are SGHDN and FVKESK. The CDR3 totals 17 residues. CDR3 sequence reads: CASSPLRGGGAYNEQFF. Written as DNA, the CDR3 is TGTGCCAGCAGCCCGCTCCGAGGCGGGGGGGCGTACAATGAGCAGTTCTTC.

This clone was recorded a few times. This rearrangement joins TRBV9 to TRBJ1-1; maybe TRBD1 (5 bases). CDR3 length: 13 amino acids. With 6 bases removed from V and 6 bases from J, the gap between germline ends came to 15 bases. Germline V CDR1 and CDR2: SGDLS, YYNGEE. In nucleotides, the CDR3 is TGTGCCAGCACCCCCTCAGGGCTAGCTGAAGCTTTCTTT. Protein: CASTPSGLAEAFF. The whole variable domain, remainder taken from reference TRBV9 and TRBJ1-1, is DSGVTQTPKHLITATGQRVTLRCSPRSGDLSVYWYQQSLDQGLQFLIQYYNGEERAKGNILERFSAQQFPDLHSELNLSSLELGDSALYFCASTPSGLAEAFFGQGTRLTVV.

This chain links TRBV6-6 with TRBJ1-2; D call uncertain. This CDR3 comprises 11 residues. Germline CDR1 MNHNY, CDR2 SVGAGI (reference sequence). Trimming removed 9 bases from V and 4 bases from J, with 9 bases in between. The CDR3 DNA is TGTGCCAGTTCCCCGGTCTATGGCTACACCTTC. This codes for CASSPVYGYTF.

The sample holds a few counts of this clone. The CDR3 DNA is TGTGCCAGCAGCCAAGAGAAGGGGGCTCGCGCTTTCTTT. Its translation is CASSQEKGARAFF. The chain joins TRBV14 to TRBJ1-1; 7 bases are shared with TRBD1. The CDR3 loop spans 13 amino acids. Germline CDR1 is SGHDN and CDR2 is FVKESK. Trimming removed 0 bases from V and 11 bases from J; junction bases left unmatched: 6. Variable domain in full (rest from reference TRBV14 and TRBJ1-1): EAGVTQFPSHSVIEKGQTVTLRCDPISGHDNLYWYRRVMGKEIKFLLHFVKESKQDESGMPNNRFLAERTGGTYSTLKVQPAELEDSGVYFCASSQEKGARAFFGQGTRLTVV.